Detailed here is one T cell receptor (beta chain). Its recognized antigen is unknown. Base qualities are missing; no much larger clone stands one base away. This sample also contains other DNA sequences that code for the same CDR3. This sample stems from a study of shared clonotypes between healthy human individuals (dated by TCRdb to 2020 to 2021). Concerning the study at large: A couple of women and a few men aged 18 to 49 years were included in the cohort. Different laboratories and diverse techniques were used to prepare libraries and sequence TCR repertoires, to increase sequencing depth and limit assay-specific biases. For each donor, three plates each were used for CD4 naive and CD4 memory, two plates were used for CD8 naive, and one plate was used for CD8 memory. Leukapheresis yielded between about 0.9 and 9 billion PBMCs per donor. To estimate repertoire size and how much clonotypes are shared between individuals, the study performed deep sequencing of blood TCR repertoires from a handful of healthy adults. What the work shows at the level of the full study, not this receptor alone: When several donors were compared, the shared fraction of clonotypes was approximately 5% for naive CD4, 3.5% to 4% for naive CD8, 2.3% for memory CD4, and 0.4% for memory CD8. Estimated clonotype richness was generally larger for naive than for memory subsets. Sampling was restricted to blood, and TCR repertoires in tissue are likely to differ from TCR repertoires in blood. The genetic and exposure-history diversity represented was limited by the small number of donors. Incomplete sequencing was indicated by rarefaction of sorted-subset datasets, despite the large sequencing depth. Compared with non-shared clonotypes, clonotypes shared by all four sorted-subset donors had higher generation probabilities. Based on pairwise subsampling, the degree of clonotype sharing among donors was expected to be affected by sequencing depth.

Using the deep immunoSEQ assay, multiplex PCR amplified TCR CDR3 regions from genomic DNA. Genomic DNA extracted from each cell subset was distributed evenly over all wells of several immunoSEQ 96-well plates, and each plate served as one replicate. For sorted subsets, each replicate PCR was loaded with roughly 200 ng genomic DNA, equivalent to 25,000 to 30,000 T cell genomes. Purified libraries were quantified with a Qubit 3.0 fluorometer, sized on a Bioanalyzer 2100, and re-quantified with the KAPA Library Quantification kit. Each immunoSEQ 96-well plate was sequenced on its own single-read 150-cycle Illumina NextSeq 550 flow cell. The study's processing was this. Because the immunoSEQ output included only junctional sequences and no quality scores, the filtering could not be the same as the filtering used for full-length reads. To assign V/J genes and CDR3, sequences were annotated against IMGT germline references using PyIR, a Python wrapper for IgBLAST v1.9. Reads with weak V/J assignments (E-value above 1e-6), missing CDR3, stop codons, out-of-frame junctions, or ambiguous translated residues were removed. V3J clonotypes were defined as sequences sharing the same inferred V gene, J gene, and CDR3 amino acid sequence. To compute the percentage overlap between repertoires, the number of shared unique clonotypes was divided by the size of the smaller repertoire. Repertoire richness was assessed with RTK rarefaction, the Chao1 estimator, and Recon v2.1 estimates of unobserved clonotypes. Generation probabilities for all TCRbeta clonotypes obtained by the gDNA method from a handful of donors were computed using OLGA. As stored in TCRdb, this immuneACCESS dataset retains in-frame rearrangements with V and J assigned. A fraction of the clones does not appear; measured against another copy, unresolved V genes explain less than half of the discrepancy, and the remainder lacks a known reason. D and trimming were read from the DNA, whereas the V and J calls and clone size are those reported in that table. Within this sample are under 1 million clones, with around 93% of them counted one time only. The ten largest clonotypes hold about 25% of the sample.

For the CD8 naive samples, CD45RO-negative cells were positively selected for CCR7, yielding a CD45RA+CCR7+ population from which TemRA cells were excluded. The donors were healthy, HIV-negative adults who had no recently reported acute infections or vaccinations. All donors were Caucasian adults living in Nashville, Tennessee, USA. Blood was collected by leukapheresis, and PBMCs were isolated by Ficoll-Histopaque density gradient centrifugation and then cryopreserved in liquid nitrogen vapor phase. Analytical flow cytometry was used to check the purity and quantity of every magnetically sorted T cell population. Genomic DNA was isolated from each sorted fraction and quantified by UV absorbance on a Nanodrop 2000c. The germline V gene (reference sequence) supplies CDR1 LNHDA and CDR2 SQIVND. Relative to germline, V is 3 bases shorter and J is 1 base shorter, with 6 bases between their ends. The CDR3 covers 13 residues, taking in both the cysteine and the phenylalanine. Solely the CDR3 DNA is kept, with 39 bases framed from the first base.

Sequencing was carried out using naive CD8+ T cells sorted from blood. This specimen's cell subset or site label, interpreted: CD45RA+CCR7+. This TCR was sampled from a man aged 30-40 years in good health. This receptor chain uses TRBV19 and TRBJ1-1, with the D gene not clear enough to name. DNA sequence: TGTGCCAGTAGTATCGGGCGGAACACTGAAGCTTTCTTT. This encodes CASSIGRNTEAFF.